Here is one TCR beta chain with its context. The data stem from a study of blood T cell repertoires in COVID-19. Overall study: Samples of COVID-19 (acute and convalescent) were obtained from the United States, Italy and Spain. In each case, the material was cDNA or gDNA derived from T cells, B-cell-depleted T cells, or PBMCs.

In the study's own analysis: By means of reference gene primer amplification, nucleated cell counts were estimated. Libraries were prepared by immunoSEQ multiplex PCR; TCRdb keeps only in-frame clonotypes and omits some of them. That table is the source of V, J and clone size, and D and trimming were worked out from the DNA. There are around 70,000 clones in the sample; about nine tenths occur only once, and about 7% lies in the top ten. Germline CDR1 MNHEY, CDR2 SVGEGT. The CDR3 contains 13 residues. The V and J ends lost 4 bases and 10 bases, in that order; junction bases with no gene match: 4. Sequencing was carried out using peripheral blood. This clonotype was obtained from a man aged 50 to 60 with active COVID-19. The chain couples TRBV6-2 or TRBV6-3 to TRBJ1-6; 7 bases agree with TRBD1. CDR3 nucleotides: TGTGCCAGCAGTTTCCAGGGGGAATCACCCCTCCACTTT. Translating gives CASSFQGESPLHF.